Following are 2 T cell receptor beta chains from one sample sequenced in a study of regulatory T cells in long-lasting Graves disease. Building the TCR beta libraries relied on iRepertoire HTBI primers, and CDR3 regions underwent Arm-PCR. TCRdb reprocessed the multiplex PCR reads via MiXCR and lists one record per CDR3 protein. The table shows hundreds of thousands of distinct CDR3 sequences, with roughly 18% occurring only once. Time point: newly diagnosed GD, antithyroid drugs for less than 3 months. Making the TCR library involved RNA that had been extracted from PBMCs. The input for sequencing was peripheral blood mononuclear cells (PBMCs), taken at new diagnosis, from a patient treated with antithyroid drugs. These receptors were taken from a female donor with Graves disease.

In this sample, this clonotype turned up many times. This chain uses TRBV11-3 with TRBJ1-1; 8 nucleotides match TRBD1. The trim removed 6 bases at V and 1 base at J, leaving 10 bases unmatched. The CDR3 totals 16 residues. The V gene's germline CDR1 is SGHNT and CDR2 YENEEA. This chain's CDR3 is CASRRNAGTGNTEAFF. In DNA form, the CDR3 reads TGTGCCAGCAGACGTAACGCCGGGACAGGGAACACTGAAGCTTTCTTT. Based on the CDR3 plus reference TRBV11-3 and TRBJ1-1, the full variable domain is EAGVVQSPRYKIIEKKQPVAFWCNPISGHNTLYWYLQNLGQGPELLIRYENEEAVDDSQLPKDRFSAERLKGVDSTLKIQPAELGDSAVYLCASRRNAGTGNTEAFFGQGTRLTVV.

Many counts were recorded for this clonotype. In nucleotides, the CDR3 is TGTGCCAGCAGTTCCCCGGGACAGGGGGCGGAAAAACTGTTTTTT. Protein: CASSSPGQGAEKLFF. This chain joins TRBV28 and TRBJ1-4; TRBD1 agrees at 12 bases. CDR3 size: 15 residues. Germline assignment: CDR1 MDHEN and CDR2 SYDVKM. Germline trimming cut 4 bases from V and 8 bases from J; bases unmatched to any gene: 5.